This T cell receptor beta chain was recorded in a study of T cells expressing NK-cell markers. The V gene's germline CDR1 is DFQATT and CDR2 SNEGSKA (reference sequence). The CDR3 covers 13 residues. With the 5' RACE reads reprocessed, TCRdb shows one record per CDR3 protein and no DNA. The table lists 550,000 or so distinct CDR3 sequences. This TCR was recovered from a man younger than 35 in good health. The V call is TRBV20-1, the J call TRBJ2-7; TCRdb's D call of TRBD2 is untestable without DNA. The sample comprised blood T cells: a sorted CD56 or NKG2C T cell subset, CD4+ or CD8+ T cells, or bulk PBMC T cells (not recorded which). The CDR3 reads CSATGTSVHEQYF.